One sample yielded the 25 T cell receptor beta chains listed below, sequenced in a study of regulatory T cells in long-lasting Graves disease. Time point given: newly diagnosed GD, antithyroid drugs for less than 3 months. RNA from PBMCs was the source of the TCR library. Construction of the TCR beta libraries employed iRepertoire HTBI primers in conjunction with Arm-PCR of CDR3 regions. TCRdb called the multiplex PCR reads again in MiXCR, with one record for every CDR3 protein. The data contain hundreds of thousands of distinct CDR3 sequences, about 16% of them seen just once; the ten biggest clones take up around 18%. This same sample was also part of a study on T cells in Graves' hyperthyroidism and ophthalmopathy.

Sequencing was performed on peripheral blood mononuclear cells (PBMCs), taken at new diagnosis, from a patient treated with antithyroid drugs. The receptors come from a woman younger than 45 with Graves disease.

This clonotype was seen only a few times. This chain connects TRBV12-3 or TRBV12-4 to TRBJ2-1; TRBD2 aligns across 9 bases. This CDR3 is 14 amino acids long. With V trimmed by 0 bases and J by 7 bases, 1 base remained unmatched. CDR3 bases: TGTGCCAGCAGTTTAGCGCGGGGGGGTAATGAGCAGTTCTTC. Translated: CASSLARGGNEQFF.

This clonotype was counted a few times. V usage is TRBV19 and J usage is TRBJ2-1, with D tentatively TRBD1 (5 bases). Trimming pared 5 bases from V and 4 bases from J, leaving 12 bases between. The CDR3 sequence is 14 residues long. Germline CDR1 is LNHDA and CDR2 is SQIVND (reference sequence). CDR3 residues: CASSGQGFYNEQFF. The CDR3 bases are TGTGCCAGTAGTGGGCAGGGTTTTTACAATGAGCAGTTCTTC. Using reference TRBV19 and TRBJ2-1 for the parts outside the CDR3, the full variable domain is DGGITQSPKYLFRKEGQNVTLSCEQNLNHDAMYWYRQDPGQGLRLIYYSQIVNDFQKGDIAEGYSVSREKKESFPLTVTSAQKNPTAFYLCASSGQGFYNEQFFGPGTRLTVL.

The chain combines TRBV5-1 with TRBJ2-3; tentatively, D is TRBD2 (5 bases). CDR3 length: 16 residues. V was trimmed by 1 base and J by 1 base, leaving 13 bases between them. Germline loops: CDR1 SGHRS, CDR2 YFSETQ. CDR3 region: CASSLSGPVGTDTQYF. CDR3 in DNA: TGCGCCAGCAGCTTGAGCGGTCCGGTGGGCACAGATACGCAGTATTTT.

This clonotype was observed many times. This rearrangement joins TRBV10-3 to TRBJ2-7; the D gene could be TRBD1 or TRBD2 (5 bases each). Germline assignment: CDR1 ENHRY and CDR2 SYGVKD. Trimming left V 3 bases short and J 0 bases short, with 12 bases between. There are 15 residues in the CDR3. CDR3 in DNA: TGTGCCATCAGTGAATGGGGGAGCTCCTCCTACGAGCAGTACTTC. The encoded protein is CAISEWGSSSYEQYF.

This clonotype was detected a few times. The chain has TRBV4-1 and TRBJ2-7; D gene unclear. Deletions cut 1 base from V and 3 bases from J, with 10 bases between. Germline CDR1 and CDR2: MGHRA and YSYEKL. This CDR3 spans 14 amino acids. This chain's CDR3 is CASSQVAGSYEQYF. The CDR3 DNA is TGCGCCAGCAGCCAAGTGGCAGGAAGCTACGAGCAGTACTTC.

This clonotype has ten or more counts. This chain joins TRBV28 and TRBJ1-6; D remains ambiguous. V lost 2 bases and J lost 9, with 2 bases in between. Germline V lookup: CDR1 MDHEN, CDR2 SYDVKM. The CDR3 totals 11 residues. The CDR3 DNA sequence: TGTGCCAGCAGTTTAGCTTCACCCCTCCACTTT. Protein product: CASSLASPLHF.

This clonotype showed up many times. V is TRBV6-1 and J is TRBJ2-1; perhaps TRBD2 as D (5 bases). The CDR3 is made up of 13 amino acids. Germline lookup yields CDR1 MNHNS and CDR2 SASEGT. The chain's CDR3 is CASSRSGSNEQFF. In DNA form, the CDR3 reads TGTGCTAGTTCCCGTTCGGGGAGCAATGAGCAGTTCTTC.

This clonotype has only a few counts. A much larger clonotype is one base distant, so this may be a read error. V is TRBV6-2 or TRBV6-3 and J is TRBJ2-7; tentative D call: TRBD1 (7 bases). The germline V gene encodes CDR1 MNHEY and CDR2 SVGEGT. CDR3 length: 17 residues. The ends were cut back, 5 bases at V and 0 bases at J, with 20 bases in the middle. Written as DNA, the CDR3 is TGTGCCAGCAGTGAAGGGGGCCGGGAGACCCTCTCCTACGAGCAGTACTTC. Translated, it gives CASSEGGRETLSYEQYF.

This clonotype has just a few counts. V is TRBV6-1 and J is TRBJ2-1; D call uncertain. Germline loops: CDR1 MNHNS, CDR2 SASEGT. This CDR3 has 12 amino acids. V lost 8 bases and J 2 bases, leaving 7 bases between the germline ends. CDR3 sequence (DNA): TGTGCCAGCGGGCGGCCCTACAATGAGCAGTTCTTC. Its protein product is CASGRPYNEQFF.

The chain joins TRBV7-9 to TRBJ2-1; D is tentatively TRBD1 or TRBD2 (5 bases each). Trimming removed 5 bases from V and 10 bases from J, with 21 bases in between. This CDR3 region has 15 residues. Germline V gives CDR1 SEHNR, CDR2 FQNEAQ (reference sequence). The CDR3 DNA is TGTGCCAGCAGCCTTGTTGGGGACCCTTCGCAGGAGCAGTTCTTC. Translating gives CASSLVGDPSQEQFF. Using reference TRBV7-9 and TRBJ2-1 for the parts outside the CDR3, the full variable domain is DTGVSQNPRHKITKRGQNVTFRCDPISEHNRLYWYRQTLGQGPEFLTYFQNEAQLEKSRLLSDRFSAERPKGSFSTLEIQRTEQGDSAMYLCASSLVGDPSQEQFFGPGTRLTVL.

This clonotype was counted at least ten times. This chain connects TRBV6-2 or TRBV6-3 to TRBJ1-1; TRBD1 aligns across 7 bases. The CDR3 contains 17 residues. Germline V gene sequence: CDR1 MNHEY, CDR2 SVGEGT. J lost 4 bases, V lost 6 bases, and 17 bases had no gene match. CDR3 amino acids: CASSNPGQQPRSTEAFF. CDR3 sequence (DNA): TGTGCCAGCAGCAACCCGGGACAGCAGCCCAGGAGCACTGAAGCTTTCTTT.

The V and J genes are TRBV5-5 and TRBJ2-7; D is perhaps TRBD1 (6 bases). Germline V gives CDR1 SGHKS, CDR2 YYEKEE (reference sequence). Trimming pared 3 bases from V and 0 bases from J, leaving 16 bases between. CDR3 length: 16 amino acids. As DNA, the CDR3 is TGTGCCAGCAGCTACGGACAGTCCTTGAGCTCCTACGAGCAGTACTTC. This encodes CASSYGQSLSSYEQYF.

This clonotype occurred many times. The V gene is TRBV20-1, the J gene TRBJ2-5; 8 bases align to TRBD2. The CDR3 loop spans 15 amino acids. CDR1 is DFQATT and CDR2 is SNEGSKA in the germline V gene (reference sequence). V lost 3 bases and J lost 5; bases outside the gene matches: 11. CDR3 region: CSARAPSGLGETQYF. The CDR3, as DNA: TGCAGTGCTAGGGCTCCTAGCGGGCTCGGGGAGACCCAGTACTTC.

About this clonotype: A read error is the likely source, as a far larger clone sits one nucleotide away. Written as DNA, the CDR3 is TGTGCCAGCAGTTTCTGGATGAACACTGAAGCTTCCTTT. Translated, it gives CASSFWMNTEASF. The J gene is TRBJ1-1, the V gene TRBV12-3 or TRBV12-4; D not certain. The CDR3 has 13 amino acids.

This clonotype was counted at least ten times. The chain combines TRBV29-1 with TRBJ1-1; TRBD1 might be the D (5 bases). V was shortened by 4 bases and J by 10 bases, with 13 bases between the two germline ends. CDR1 is SQVTM, CDR2 ANQGSEA, per germline. The CDR3 covers 11 residues. The CDR3 nucleotides are TGCAGCGTTGCCCCAGGGCTAGGAGCTTTCTTT. This sequence encodes CSVAPGLGAFF. Looking up the rest from reference TRBV29-1 and TRBJ1-1 gives the full variable domain: SAVISQKPSRDICQRGTSLTIQCQVDSQVTMMFWYRQQPGQSLTLIATANQGSEATYESGFVIDKFPISRPNLTFSTLTVSNMSPEDSSIYLCSVAPGLGAFFGQGTRLTVV.

This clonotype was observed a handful of times. The V call is TRBV20-1, the J call TRBJ1-1, with 8 bases that match TRBD1. CDR3 length: 14 residues. With 5 bases clipped from V and 1 base from J, the junction kept 6 bases outside the gene matches. Germline lookup yields CDR1 DFQATT and CDR2 SNEGSKA (reference sequence). The CDR3 nucleotides are TGCAGTGCTCCGACACAGGGGGGGAACACTGAAGCTTTCTTT. Its translation is CSAPTQGGNTEAFF.

This clonotype has a count of ten or more. The genes are TRBV20-1 and TRBJ2-1, with 7 bases fitting TRBD2. The CDR3 has 14 amino acids. Trimming cost V 5 bases and J 14 bases; bases outside gene matches: 18. Germline assignment: CDR1 DFQATT and CDR2 SNEGSKA (reference sequence). Written as DNA, the CDR3 is TGCAGTGCTTGGTGGGCGGGAGCCCTCTCGTCGGAGTTCTTC. Residues: CSAWWAGALSSEFF.

This clonotype showed up just a few times. J is TRBJ2-7 and V is TRBV5-4, with TRBD1 as a possible D gene (6 bases). V lost 3 bases, J lost 4 bases, and 17 bases lay in between. Germline CDR1 SGHNT, CDR2 YYREEE (reference sequence). CDR3 length equals 15 residues. CDR3 loop: CASSSYRDTTYEQYF. Here the CDR3 DNA reads TGTGCCAGCAGCTCTTACCGGGACACCACTTACGAGCAGTACTTC. Full variable domain (missing parts from reference TRBV5-4 and TRBJ2-7): ETGVTQSPTHLIKTRGQQVTLRCSSQSGHNTVSWYQQALGQGPQFIFQYYREEENGRGNFPPRFSGLQFPNYSSELNVNALELDDSALYLCASSSYRDTTYEQYFGPGTRLTVT.

In its sample, this clonotype was seen many times. This chain joins TRBV3-1 and TRBJ1-2; weak D call: TRBD1 (5 bases). CDR1 and CDR2 (germline): LGHDT, YNNKEL (reference sequence). This CDR3 has 14 amino acids. V lost 3 bases and J lost 0, with 8 bases in between. CDR3 nucleotides: TGTGCCAGCAGCCAGGGACCCGCTAACTATGGCTACACCTTC. Protein product: CASSQGPANYGYTF.

This clonotype was found many times. This chain connects TRBV2 to TRBJ2-7; no definite D call. CDR3 size: 14 residues. V lost 7 bases and J lost 4, with 17 bases in between. Per germline, CDR1 SNHLY and CDR2 FYNNEI. CDR3 sequence reads: CASTELDPSYEQYF. The CDR3 DNA follows: TGTGCCAGCACGGAGCTAGACCCCAGTTACGAGCAGTACTTC. The complete variable domain, with remaining parts taken from reference TRBV2 and TRBJ2-7, reads EPEVTQTPSHQVTQMGQEVILRCVPISNHLYFYWYRQILGQKVEFLVSFYNNEISEKSEIFDDQFSVERPDGSNFTLKIRSTKLEDSAMYFCASTELDPSYEQYFGPGTRLTVT.

The sample holds a few counts of this clonotype. V usage is TRBV5-1 and J usage is TRBJ2-7, with 11 bases fitting TRBD1. There are 15 residues in the CDR3. Trimming cost V 4 bases and J 5 bases; bases outside gene matches: 8. Germline CDR1 SGHRS, CDR2 YFSETQ. The CDR3 protein is CASSPGDRGSNEQYF. Written as DNA, the CDR3 is TGCGCCAGCAGCCCAGGGGACAGGGGGTCTAACGAGCAGTACTTC.

The V gene is TRBV5-1, the J gene TRBJ2-5; 8 bases are a match to TRBD2. This CDR3 has 16 residues. Germline CDR1 and CDR2: SGHRS and YFSETQ. The V and J ends lost 4 bases and 1 base, in that order; junction bases with no gene match: 9. The CDR3 DNA sequence: TGCGCCAGCAGCCCTACGCCGCTAGCGGGCCAAGAGACCCAGTACTTC. Translation gives CASSPTPLAGQETQYF.

This clonotype was counted between two and nine times. This rearrangement joins TRBV3-1 to TRBJ2-3, with 10 bases lining up with TRBD2. This CDR3 has 15 amino acids. The V gene's germline CDR1 is LGHDT and CDR2 YNNKEL (reference sequence). J lost 4 bases, V lost 4 bases, and 5 bases had no gene match. This CDR3 is CASSPSSGSSDTQYF. The CDR3 DNA reads TGTGCCAGCAGCCCTTCTAGCGGGAGTTCAGATACGCAGTATTTT.

This clonotype has a count of ten or more. V usage is TRBV29-1 and J usage is TRBJ2-1; 10 bases are shared with TRBD2. V dropped 2 bases and J dropped 7; count of bases not matched to a gene: 8. Germline CDR1 SQVTM, CDR2 ANQGSEA. The CDR3 contains 15 residues. This CDR3 is CSVESSGSGVNEQFF. In DNA, the CDR3 is TGCAGCGTTGAATCTAGCGGGAGTGGTGTGAATGAGCAGTTCTTC.

This rearrangement joins TRBV2 to TRBJ2-3; D is unclear. Germline CDR1 is SNHLY and CDR2 is FYNNEI. The CDR3 sequence is 11 residues long. V lost 7 bases and J lost 6, with 8 bases in between. Written as DNA, the CDR3 is TGTGCCAGCACCTGGCGTGATACGCAGTATTTT. Its protein product is CASTWRDTQYF. The variable domain in full, completed from reference TRBV2 and TRBJ2-3, reads EPEVTQTPSHQVTQMGQEVILRCVPISNHLYFYWYRQILGQKVEFLVSFYNNEISEKSEIFDDQFSVERPDGSNFTLKIRSTKLEDSAMYFCASTWRDTQYFGPGTRLTVL.